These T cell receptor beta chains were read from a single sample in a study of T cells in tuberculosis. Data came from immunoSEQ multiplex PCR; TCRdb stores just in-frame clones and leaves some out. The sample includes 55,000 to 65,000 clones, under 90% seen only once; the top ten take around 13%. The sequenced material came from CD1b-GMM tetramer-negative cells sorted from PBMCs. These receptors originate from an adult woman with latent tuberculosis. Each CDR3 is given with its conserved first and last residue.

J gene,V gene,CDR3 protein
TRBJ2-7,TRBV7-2,CASSLTSGVSYEQYF
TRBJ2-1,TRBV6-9,CASSYLRQGDNEQFF
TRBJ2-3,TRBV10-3,CAISDGHLDTQYF
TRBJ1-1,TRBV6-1,CASSERGQGFAFF
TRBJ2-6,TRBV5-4,CASSLAQGKFSSGANVLTF
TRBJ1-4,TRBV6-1,CASRPQGVGKLFF
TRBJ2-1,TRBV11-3,CASSASGGYLTYNEQFF
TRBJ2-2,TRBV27,CASSLTRTGGGAGELFF
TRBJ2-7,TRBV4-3,CASSQPRRPGATYEQYF
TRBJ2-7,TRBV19,CASSMAGGPSEQYF
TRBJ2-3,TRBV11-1,CASSLRTTTDTQYF
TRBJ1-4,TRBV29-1,CSVEDSGQGGGKLFF
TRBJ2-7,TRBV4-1,CASSQVELAGPANEQYF
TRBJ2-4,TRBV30,CAWSFGQGGNIQYF
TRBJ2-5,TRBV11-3,CASSVSTGDGETQYF
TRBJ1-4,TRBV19,CASQIRTNEKLFF
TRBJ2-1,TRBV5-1,CASSSGGGNRGSYNEQFF
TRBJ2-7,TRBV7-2,CASSARLGGNEQYF
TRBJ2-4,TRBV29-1,CSVIGTGVNIQYF
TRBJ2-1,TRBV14,CASSPLPRTSGTNNEQFF
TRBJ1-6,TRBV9,CASGSADQGGPLHF
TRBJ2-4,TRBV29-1,CSVESPRGKNIQYF
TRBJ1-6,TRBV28,CASRQAGYNSPLHF
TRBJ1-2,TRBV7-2,CASSLVSPGYTF
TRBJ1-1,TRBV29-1,CSVEDGGSEAFF
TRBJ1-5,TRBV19,CASSIDLQGPNQPQHF
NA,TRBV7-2,CASSYRTVGIGSPDYEQYF
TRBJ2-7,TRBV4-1,CASSQVGNEQYF
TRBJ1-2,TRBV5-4,CASSLATGVGYTF
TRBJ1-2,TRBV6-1,CASSEGGQTGGYTF
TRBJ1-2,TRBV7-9,CASSQTGTGGYGYTF
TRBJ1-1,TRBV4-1,CASSSRTGKNTEAFF
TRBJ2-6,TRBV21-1,CASSKGGGREAPGANVLTF
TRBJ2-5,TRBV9,CASSVEQAVETQYF
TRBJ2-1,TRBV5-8,CASSFRQLGEGNEQFF
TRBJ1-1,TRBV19,CASSFGQGRNTEAFF
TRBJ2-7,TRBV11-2,CASSLAGGPNAEQYF
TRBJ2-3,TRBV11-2,CASSLDRTSPHQYF
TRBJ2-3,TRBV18,CASSPPDGRSTDTQYF
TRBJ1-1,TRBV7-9,CASMGGAVEAFF
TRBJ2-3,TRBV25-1,CASSRTSGGVGDTQYF
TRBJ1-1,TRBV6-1,CASSERRGVRTEAFF
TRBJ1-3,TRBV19,CASKPQGSGNTIYF
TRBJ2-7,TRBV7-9,CASSSSASGNHEQYF
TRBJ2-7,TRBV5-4,CASSPPRQYF
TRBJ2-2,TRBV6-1,CASSVLPQDTGELFF
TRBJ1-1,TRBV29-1,CSVHHTRTGDTEAFF
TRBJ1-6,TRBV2,CASVESARSPLHF
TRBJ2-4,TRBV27,CASSSPARGMENIQYF
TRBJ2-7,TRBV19,CASSLTTSGRGDEQYF
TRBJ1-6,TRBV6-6,CASSYGQEGSPLHF
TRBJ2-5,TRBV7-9,CASSPSGVETQYF